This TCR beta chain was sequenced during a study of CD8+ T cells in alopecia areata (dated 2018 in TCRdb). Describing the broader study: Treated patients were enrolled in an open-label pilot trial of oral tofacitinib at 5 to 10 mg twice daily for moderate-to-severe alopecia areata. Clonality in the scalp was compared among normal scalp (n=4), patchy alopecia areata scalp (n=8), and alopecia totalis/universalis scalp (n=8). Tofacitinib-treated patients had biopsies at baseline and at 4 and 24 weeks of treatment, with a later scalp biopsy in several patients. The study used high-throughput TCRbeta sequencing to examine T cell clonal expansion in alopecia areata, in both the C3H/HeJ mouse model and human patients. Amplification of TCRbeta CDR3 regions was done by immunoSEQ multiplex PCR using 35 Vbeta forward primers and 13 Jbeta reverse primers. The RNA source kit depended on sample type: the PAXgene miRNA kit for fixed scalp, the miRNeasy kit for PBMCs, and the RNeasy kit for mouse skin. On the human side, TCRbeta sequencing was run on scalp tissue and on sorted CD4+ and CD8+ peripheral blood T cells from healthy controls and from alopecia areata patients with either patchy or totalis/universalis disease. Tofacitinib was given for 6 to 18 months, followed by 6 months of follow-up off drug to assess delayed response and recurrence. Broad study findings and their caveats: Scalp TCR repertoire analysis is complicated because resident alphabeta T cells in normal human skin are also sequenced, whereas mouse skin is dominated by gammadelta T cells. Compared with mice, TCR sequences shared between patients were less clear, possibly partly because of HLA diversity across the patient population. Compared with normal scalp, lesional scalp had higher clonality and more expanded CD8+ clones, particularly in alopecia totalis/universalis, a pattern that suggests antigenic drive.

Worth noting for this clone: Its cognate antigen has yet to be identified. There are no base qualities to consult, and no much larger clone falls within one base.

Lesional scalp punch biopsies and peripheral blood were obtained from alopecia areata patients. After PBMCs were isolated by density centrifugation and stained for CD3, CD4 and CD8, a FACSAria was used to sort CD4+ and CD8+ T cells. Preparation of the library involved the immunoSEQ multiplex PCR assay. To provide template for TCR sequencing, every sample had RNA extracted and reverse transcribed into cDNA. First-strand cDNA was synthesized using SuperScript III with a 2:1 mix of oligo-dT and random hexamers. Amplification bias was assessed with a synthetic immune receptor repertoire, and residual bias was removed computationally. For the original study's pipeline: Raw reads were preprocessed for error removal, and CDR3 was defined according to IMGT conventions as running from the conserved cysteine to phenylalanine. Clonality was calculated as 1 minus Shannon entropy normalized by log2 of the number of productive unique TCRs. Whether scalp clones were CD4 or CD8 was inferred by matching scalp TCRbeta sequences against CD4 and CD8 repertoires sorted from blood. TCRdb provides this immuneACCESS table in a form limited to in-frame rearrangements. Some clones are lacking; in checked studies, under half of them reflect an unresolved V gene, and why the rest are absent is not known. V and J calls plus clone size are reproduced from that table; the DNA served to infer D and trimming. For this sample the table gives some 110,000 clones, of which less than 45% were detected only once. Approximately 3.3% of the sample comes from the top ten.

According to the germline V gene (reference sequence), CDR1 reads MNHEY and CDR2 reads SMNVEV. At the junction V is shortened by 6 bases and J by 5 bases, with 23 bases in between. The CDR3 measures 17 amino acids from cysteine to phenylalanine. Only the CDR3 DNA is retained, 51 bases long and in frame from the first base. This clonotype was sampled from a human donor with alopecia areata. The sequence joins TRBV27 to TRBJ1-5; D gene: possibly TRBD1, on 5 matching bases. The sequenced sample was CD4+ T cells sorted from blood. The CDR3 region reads CASSKLLKGSVHQPQHF. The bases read TGTGCCAGCAGCAAGCTACTCAAGGGGTCGGTTCATCAGCCCCAGCATTTT.